This T cell receptor (beta chain) was recovered during a study of shared clonotypes between healthy human individuals. On this clone itself: The antigen remains undetermined.

Naive CD8 cells were CD45RO-negative, positively selected for CCR7, excluding terminally differentiated effector memory CD45RA+ cells. The CDR3 has 15 residues. The V end lost 3 bases, the J end lost 3 bases, and 15 bases lay between the germline ends. Germline assignment: CDR1 WNHNN and CDR2 SYGVQD (reference sequence). Sorted-subset replicate PCRs used 150 to 200 ng DNA, about 30,000 T cell genomes. Only in-frame clones appear in the TCRdb table, and some are missing; sequencing was by immunoSEQ multiplex PCR. This sample has about 2.1 million clones, with 93% found just once. Broader study findings: Generally, naive subsets came out with larger estimated richness than memory subsets. At large depth, rarefaction still showed sorted-subset sequencing to be incomplete. Around 5.4% of naive CD4 clonotypes were common to four donors.

The sequencing input was naive CD8+ T cells from PBMCs. This sequence was found in a man between 18 and 29 years old in good health. Some clones in this sample may be carry-over from other donors' samples. The V call is TRBV10-1, the J call TRBJ2-7, with D tentatively TRBD2 (6 bases). The CDR3 DNA follows: TGCGCCAGCAGTGACTATAAGGGCGGGAACTACGAGCAGTACTTC. Its protein is CASSDYKGGNYEQYF.